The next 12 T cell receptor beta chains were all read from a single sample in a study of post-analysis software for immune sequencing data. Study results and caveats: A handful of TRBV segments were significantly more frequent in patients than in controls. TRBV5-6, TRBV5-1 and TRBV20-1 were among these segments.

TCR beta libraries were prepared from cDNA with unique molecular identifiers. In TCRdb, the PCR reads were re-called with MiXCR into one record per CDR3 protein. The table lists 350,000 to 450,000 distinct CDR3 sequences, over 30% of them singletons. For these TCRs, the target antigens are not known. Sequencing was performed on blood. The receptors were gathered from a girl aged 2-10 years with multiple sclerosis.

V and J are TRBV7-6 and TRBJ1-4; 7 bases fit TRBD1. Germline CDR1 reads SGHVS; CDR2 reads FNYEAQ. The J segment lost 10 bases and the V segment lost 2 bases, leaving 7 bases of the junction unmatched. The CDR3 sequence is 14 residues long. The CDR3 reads CASSLKGQSRKLFF. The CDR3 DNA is TGTGCCAGCAGCTTAAAGGGACAGTCCCGAAAACTGTTTTTT.

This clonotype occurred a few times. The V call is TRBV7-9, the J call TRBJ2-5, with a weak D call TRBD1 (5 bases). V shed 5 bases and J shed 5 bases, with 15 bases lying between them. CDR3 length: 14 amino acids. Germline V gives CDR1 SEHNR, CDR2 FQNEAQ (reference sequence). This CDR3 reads CASSRNQGFETQYF. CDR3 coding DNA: TGTGCCAGCAGCCGGAACCAGGGTTTTGAGACCCAGTACTTC.

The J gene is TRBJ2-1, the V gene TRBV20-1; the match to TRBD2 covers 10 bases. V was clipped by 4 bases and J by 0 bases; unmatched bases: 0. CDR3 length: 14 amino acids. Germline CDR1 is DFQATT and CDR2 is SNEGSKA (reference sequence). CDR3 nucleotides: TGCAGTGCTATAGCGGGAGGCTCCTACAATGAGCAGTTCTTC. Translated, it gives CSAIAGGSYNEQFF.

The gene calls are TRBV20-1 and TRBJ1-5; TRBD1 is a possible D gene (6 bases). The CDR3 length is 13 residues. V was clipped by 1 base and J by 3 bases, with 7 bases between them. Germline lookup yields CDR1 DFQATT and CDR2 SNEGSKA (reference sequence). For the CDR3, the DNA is TGCAGTGCTAGAGGGACAGTCAATCAGCCCCAGCATTTT. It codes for CSARGTVNQPQHF.

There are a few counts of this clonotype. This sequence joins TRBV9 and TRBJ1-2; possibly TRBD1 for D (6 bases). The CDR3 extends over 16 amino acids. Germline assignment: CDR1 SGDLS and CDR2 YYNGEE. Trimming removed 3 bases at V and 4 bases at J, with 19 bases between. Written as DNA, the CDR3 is TGTGCCAGCAGCGAGGTGGGGGGGGCGCTTAGCTATGGCTACACCTTC. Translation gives CASSEVGGALSYGYTF.

The CDR3: CASSSPRGPEAFF. The CDR3 region has the DNA TGTGCCAGCAGTTCCCCAAGGGGGCCTGAAGCTTTCTTT. This sequence joins TRBV6-5 and TRBJ1-1; 7 bases map to TRBD1. This CDR3 is built from 13 residues. V trimming: 4 bases; J trimming: 6 bases; junction bases outside the gene matches: 5. Germline assignment: CDR1 MNHEY and CDR2 SVGAGI.

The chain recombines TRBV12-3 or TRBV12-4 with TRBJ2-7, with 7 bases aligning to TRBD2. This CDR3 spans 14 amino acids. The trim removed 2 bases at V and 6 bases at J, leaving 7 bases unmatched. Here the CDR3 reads CASSLYRGRGEQYF. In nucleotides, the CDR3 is TGTGCCAGCAGTTTATACCGGGGGAGGGGCGAGCAGTACTTC.

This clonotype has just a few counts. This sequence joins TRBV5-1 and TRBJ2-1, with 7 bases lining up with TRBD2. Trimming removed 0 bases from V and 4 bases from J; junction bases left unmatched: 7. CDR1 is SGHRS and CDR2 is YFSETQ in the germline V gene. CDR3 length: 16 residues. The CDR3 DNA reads TGCGCCAGCAGCTTGGTCCCGGCGGGGGATTACAATGAGCAGTTCTTC. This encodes CASSLVPAGDYNEQFF.

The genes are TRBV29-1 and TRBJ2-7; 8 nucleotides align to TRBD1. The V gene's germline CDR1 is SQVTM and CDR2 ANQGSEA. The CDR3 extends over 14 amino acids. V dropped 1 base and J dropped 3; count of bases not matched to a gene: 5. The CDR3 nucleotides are TGCAGCGTTGAAGCCCAGGGGGCTGGCTACGAGCAGTACTTC. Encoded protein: CSVEAQGAGYEQYF.

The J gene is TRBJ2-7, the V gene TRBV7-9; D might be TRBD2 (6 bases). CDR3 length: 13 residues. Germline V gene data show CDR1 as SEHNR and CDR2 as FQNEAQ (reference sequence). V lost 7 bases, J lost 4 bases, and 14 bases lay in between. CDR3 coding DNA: TGTGCCAGCACAGGAGGGACCTCTTACGAGCAGTACTTC. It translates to CASTGGTSYEQYF.

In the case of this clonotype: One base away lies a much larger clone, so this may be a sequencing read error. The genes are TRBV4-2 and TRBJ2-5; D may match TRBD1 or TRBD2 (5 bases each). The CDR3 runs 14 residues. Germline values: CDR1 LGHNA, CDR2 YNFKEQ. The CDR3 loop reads CVSSPGTAAETQYF. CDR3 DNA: TGTGTCAGCAGCCCCGGGACCGCAGCCGAGACCCAGTACTTC.

The CDR3 region has the DNA TGCAGTGCTAGAGATCGGGACAGGGGAAACAATGAGCAGTTCTTC. This translates into CSARDRDRGNNEQFF. This chain joins TRBV20-1 and TRBJ2-1; the match to TRBD1 covers 10 bases. CDR3 size: 15 residues. Losses at the gene ends were 0 bases for V and 5 bases for J; bases not matched to a gene: 4. Germline loops: CDR1 DFQATT, CDR2 SNEGSKA (reference sequence).